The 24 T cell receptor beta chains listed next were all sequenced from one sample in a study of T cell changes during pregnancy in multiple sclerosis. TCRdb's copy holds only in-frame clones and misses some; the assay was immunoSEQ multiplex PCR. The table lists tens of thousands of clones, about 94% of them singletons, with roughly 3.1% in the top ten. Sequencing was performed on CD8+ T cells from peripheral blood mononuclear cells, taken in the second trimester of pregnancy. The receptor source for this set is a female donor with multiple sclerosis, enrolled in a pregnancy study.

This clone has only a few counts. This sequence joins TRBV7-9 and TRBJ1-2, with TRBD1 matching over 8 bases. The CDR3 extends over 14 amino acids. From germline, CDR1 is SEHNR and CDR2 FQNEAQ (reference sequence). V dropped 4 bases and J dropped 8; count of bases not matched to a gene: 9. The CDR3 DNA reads TGTGCCAGCAGCTCGACTAGGACAGGGTACGGCTACACCTTC. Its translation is CASSSTRTGYGYTF.

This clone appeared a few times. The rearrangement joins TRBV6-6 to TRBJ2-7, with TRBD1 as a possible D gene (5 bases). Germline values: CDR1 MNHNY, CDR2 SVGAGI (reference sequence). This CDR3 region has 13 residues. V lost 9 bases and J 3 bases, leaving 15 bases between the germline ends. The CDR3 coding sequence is TGTGCCAGTTCGGACACCGACCTCTACGAGCAGTACTTC. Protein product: CASSDTDLYEQYF.

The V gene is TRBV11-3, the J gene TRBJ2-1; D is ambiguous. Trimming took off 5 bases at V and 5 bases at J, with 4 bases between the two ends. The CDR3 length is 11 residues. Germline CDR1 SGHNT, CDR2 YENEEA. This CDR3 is CASSTNNEQFF. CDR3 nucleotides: TGTGCCAGCAGCACTAACAATGAGCAGTTCTTC.

For the CDR3, the DNA is TGCAGCGTTGAAGAGGGGACAGGGAGCGGCTACACCTTC. Its translation is CSVEEGTGSGYTF. The J gene is TRBJ1-2, the V gene TRBV29-1, with 9 bases identical to TRBD1. CDR1 and CDR2 (germline): SQVTM, ANQGSEA. The CDR3 totals 13 residues. The V gene end was trimmed by 0 bases and the J gene end by 8 bases; junction bases not matched to a gene: 4.

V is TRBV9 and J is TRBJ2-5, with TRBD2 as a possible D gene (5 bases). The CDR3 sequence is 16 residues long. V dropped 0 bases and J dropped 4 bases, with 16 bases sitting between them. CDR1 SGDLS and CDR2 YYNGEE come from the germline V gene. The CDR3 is CASSVGSLGSLETQYF. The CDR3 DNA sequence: TGTGCCAGCAGCGTAGGGTCCTTGGGGAGTTTAGAGACCCAGTACTTC.

CDR3 in amino acids: CASSFSLAGTYEQYF. CDR3 coding DNA: TGCGCCAGCAGCTTTTCACTAGCGGGAACCTACGAGCAGTACTTC. This chain uses TRBV5-1 with TRBJ2-7, with 10 positions matching TRBD2. Germline CDR1 and CDR2: SGHRS and YFSETQ. This CDR3 has 15 amino acids. V was clipped by 2 bases and J by 2 bases; unmatched bases: 4.

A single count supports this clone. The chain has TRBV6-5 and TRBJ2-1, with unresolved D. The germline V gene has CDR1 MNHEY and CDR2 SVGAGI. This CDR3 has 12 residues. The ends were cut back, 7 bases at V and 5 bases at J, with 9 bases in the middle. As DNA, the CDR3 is TGTGCCAGCAAAGCAATCGACAATGAGCAGTTCTTC. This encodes CASKAIDNEQFF.

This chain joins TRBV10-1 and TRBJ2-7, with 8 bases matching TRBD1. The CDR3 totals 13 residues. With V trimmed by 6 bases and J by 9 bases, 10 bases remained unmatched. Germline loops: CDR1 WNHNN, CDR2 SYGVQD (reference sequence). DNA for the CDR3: TGCGCCAGCAGCGTCGACAGGGGAGGCGTGCAGTACTTC. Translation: CASSVDRGGVQYF.

The CDR3: CASKGLAGGSSYEQYF. In DNA form, the CDR3 reads TGTGCCAGCAAGGGACTAGCGGGAGGGAGCTCCTACGAGCAGTACTTC. The J gene is TRBJ2-7, the V gene TRBV27; 16 bases agree with TRBD2. The CDR3 consists of 16 residues. V shed 7 bases and J 0 bases; nucleotides not matched to a gene: 3. Looked up from germline, CDR1 is MNHEY and CDR2 is SMNVEV (reference sequence).

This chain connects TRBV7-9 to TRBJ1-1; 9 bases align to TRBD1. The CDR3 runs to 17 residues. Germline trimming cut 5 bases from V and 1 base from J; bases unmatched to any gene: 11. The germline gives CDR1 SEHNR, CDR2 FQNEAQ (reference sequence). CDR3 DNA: TGTGCCAGCAGCCCCCTGGGGACAGGGACAAAGAACACTGAAGCTTTCTTT. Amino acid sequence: CASSPLGTGTKNTEAFF.

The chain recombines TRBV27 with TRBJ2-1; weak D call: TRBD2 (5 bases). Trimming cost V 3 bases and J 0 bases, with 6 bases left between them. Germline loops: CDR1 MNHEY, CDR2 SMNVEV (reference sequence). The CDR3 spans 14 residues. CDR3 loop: CASSFGVSYNEQFF. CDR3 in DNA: TGTGCCAGCAGTTTCGGGGTCTCCTACAATGAGCAGTTCTTC.

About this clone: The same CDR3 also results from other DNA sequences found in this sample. The CDR3: CASSYGGSSYNEQFF. The DNA of the CDR3 is TGTGCCAGCAGTTATGGTGGGAGCTCCTACAATGAGCAGTTCTTC. This sequence joins TRBV6-5 and TRBJ2-1; a possible D gene is TRBD2 (5 bases). The CDR3 loop spans 15 amino acids. V was clipped by 3 bases and J by 0 bases, with 9 bases between them. CDR1 is MNHEY and CDR2 is SVGAGI in the germline V gene.

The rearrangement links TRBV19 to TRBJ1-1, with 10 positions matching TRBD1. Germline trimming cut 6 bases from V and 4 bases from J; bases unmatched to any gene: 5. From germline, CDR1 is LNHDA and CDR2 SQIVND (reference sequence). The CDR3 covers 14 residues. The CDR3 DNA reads TGTGCCAGTAGCCTCGGACAGGGGGTCACTGAAGCTTTCTTT. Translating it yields CASSLGQGVTEAFF.

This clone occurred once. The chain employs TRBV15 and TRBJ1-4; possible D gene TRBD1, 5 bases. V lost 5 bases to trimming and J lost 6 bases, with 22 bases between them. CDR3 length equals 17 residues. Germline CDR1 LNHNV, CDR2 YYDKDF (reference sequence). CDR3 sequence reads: CATSLSLGGVEDEKLFF. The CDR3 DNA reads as TGTGCCACCAGCCTCTCCCTTGGGGGGGTGGAGGATGAAAAACTGTTTTTT.

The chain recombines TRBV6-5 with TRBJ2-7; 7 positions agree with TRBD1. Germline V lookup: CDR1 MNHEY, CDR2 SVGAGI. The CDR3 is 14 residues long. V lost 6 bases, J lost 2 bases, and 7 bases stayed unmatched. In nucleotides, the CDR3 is TGTGCCAGCAGCTCCGGGACAGTCCCCTACGAGCAGTACTTC. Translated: CASSSGTVPYEQYF.

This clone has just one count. CDR3 nucleotides: TGTGCCAGCAGCCCCGTCACCGGGGAGCTGTTTTTT. Protein product: CASSPVTGELFF. The chain joins TRBV7-8 to TRBJ2-2; D is unclear. This CDR3 is built from 12 residues. The V gene lost 5 bases and the J gene lost 4 bases, with 5 bases spanning the gap. Looked up from germline, CDR1 is SGHVS and CDR2 is FQNEAQ.

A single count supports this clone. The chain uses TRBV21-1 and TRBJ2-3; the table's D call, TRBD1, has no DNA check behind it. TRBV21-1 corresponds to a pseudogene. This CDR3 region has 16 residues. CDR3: CASSKAIGHNTDTQYF. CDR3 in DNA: TGTGCCAGCAGCAAAGCGATCGGACACAACACAGATACGCAGTATTTT.

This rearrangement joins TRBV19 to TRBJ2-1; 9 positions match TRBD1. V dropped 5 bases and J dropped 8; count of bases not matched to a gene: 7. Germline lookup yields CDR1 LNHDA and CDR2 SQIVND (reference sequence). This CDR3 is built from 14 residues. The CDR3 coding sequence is TGTGCCAGTAGTGTACAGGGGGCGCCGGATGAGCAGTTCTTC. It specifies CASSVQGAPDEQFF.

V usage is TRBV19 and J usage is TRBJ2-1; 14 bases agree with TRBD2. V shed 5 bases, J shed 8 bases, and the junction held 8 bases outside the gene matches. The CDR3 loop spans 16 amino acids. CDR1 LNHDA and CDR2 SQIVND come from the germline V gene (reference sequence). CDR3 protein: CASSLPTSGRAYEQFF. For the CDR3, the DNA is TGTGCCAGTAGTCTCCCGACTAGCGGGAGGGCCTATGAGCAGTTCTTC.

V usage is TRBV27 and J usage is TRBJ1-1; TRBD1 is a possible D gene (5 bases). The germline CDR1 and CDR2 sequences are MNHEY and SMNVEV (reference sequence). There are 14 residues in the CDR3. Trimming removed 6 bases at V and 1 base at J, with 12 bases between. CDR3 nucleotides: TGTGCCAGCAGCTTTGGGAGGGGGAACACTGAAGCTTTCTTT. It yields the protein CASSFGRGNTEAFF.

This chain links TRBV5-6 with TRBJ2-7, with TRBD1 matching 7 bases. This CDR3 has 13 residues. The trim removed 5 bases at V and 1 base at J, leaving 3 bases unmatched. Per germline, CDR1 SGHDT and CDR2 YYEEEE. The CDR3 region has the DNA TGTGCCAGCAGAGGGGGCGCGTCCTACGAGCAGTACTTC. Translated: CASRGGASYEQYF. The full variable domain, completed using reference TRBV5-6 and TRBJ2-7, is DAGVTQSPTHLIKTRGQQVTLRCSPKSGHDTVSWYQQALGQGPQFIFQYYEEEERQRGNFPDRFSGHQFPNYSSELNVNALLLGDSALYLCASRGGASYEQYFGPGTRLTVT.

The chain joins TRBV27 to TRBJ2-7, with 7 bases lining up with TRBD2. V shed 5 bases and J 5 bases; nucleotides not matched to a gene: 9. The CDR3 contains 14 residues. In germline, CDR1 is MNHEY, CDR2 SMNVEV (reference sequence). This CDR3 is CASSPSGRVDEQYF. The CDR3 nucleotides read TGTGCCAGCAGTCCCTCGGGGAGGGTAGACGAGCAGTACTTC.

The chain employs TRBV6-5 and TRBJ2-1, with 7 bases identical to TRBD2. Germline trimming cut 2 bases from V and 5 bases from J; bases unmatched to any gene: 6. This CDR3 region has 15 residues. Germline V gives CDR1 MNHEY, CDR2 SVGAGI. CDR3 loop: CASSYGAGDDNEQFF. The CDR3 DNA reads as TGTGCCAGCAGTTACGGGGCGGGAGACGACAATGAGCAGTTCTTC.

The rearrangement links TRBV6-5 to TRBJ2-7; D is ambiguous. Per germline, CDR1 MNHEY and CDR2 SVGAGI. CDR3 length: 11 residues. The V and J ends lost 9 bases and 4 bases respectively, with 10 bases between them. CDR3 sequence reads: CASSRGYEQYF. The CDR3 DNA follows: TGTGCCAGTTCCCGAGGTTACGAGCAGTACTTC.